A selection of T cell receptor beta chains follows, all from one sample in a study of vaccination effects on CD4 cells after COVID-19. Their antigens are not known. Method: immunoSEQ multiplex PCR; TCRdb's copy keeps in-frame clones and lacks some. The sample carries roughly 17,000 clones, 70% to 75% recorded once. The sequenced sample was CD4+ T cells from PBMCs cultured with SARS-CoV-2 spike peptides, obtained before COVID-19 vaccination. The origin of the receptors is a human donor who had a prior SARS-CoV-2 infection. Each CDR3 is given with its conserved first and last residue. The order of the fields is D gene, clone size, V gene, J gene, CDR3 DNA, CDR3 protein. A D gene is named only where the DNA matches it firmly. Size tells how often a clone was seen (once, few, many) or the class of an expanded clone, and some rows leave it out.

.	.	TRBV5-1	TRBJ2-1	TGCGCCAGCAGCTTGAGGCCTACCTCAGGGGTCAATGAGCAGTTCTTC	CASSLRPTSGVNEQFF
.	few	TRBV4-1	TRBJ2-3	TGCGCCAGCAGCCAAGTGGCTCAGCCTTCAGATACGCAGTATTTT	CASSQVAQPSDTQYF
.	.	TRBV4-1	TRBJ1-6	TGCGCCAGCAGCCTCGAACAGGGTAGGAATTCACCCCTCCACTTT	CASSLEQGRNSPLHF
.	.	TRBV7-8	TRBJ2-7	TGTGCCAGCAACCCAAGGGGCAGGGCCCCCTACGAGCAGTACTTC	CASNPRGRAPYEQYF
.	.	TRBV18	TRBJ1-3	TGTGCCAGCTCTCTAGAGCACGGGAGCTCTGGAAACACCATATATTTT	CASSLEHGSSGNTIYF
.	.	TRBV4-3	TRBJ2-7	TGCGCCAGCAGCCAAGTGGCGGAGGGCGGCGAGCAGTACTTC	CASSQVAEGGEQYF
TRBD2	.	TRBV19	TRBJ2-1	TGTGCCAGTAGACAACCCTCAGACGGGAGGGCCAGTTATGAGCAGTTCTTC	CASRQPSDGRASYEQFF
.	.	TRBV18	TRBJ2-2	TGTGCCAGCTCACCTAGAAACTCGAACACCGGGGAGCTGTTTTTT	CASSPRNSNTGELFF
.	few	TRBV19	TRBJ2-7	TGTGCCAGTAGCCCTCGTATGAGTGGTTCGGGCATCGCAACCTACGAGCAGTACTTC	CASSPRMSGSGIATYEQYF
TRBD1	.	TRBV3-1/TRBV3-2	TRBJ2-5	TGTGCCAGCAGCCAAGATAGGACAGGGTCGTTCGAAGAGACCCAGTACTTC	CASSQDRTGSFEETQYF
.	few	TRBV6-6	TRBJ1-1	TGTGCCAGCAGTAACCGGAACACTGAAGCTTTCTTT	CASSNRNTEAFF
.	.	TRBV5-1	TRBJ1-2	TGCGCCAGCAGCTTGTCGGTCAACTATGGCTACACCTTC	CASSLSVNYGYTF
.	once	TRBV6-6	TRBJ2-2	TGTGCCAGCATGGAGGGAGGAGATGCCGGGGAGCTGTTTTTT	CASMEGGDAGELFF
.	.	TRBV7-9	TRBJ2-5	TGTGCCAGCAGCTTAGGCACTAGGAGGGAGACCCAGTACTTC	CASSLGTRRETQYF
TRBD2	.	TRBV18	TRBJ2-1	TGTGCCAGCTCCTCCCAGGTTGTAGCGGGGGGCTACAATGAGCAGTTCTTC	CASSSQVVAGGYNEQFF